Following are 3 T cell receptor beta chains from one sample sequenced in a study of T cell repertoires in cytomegalovirus infection. TCRdb re-called the reads through MiXCR, storing one row per CDR3 protein. The sample carries around 530,000 distinct CDR3 sequences, around a quarter recorded once. Sequenced input: PBMCs. These receptors all stem from a human donor in good health (CMV status not recorded). Some clones in this sample may be carry-over from other donors' samples.

The chain is built from TRBV19 and TRBJ2-1, with 11 bases aligning to TRBD2. Germline-derived CDR1 and CDR2 are LNHDA and SQIVND (reference sequence). CDR3 length equals 15 residues. V dropped 3 bases and J dropped 8; count of bases not matched to a gene: 6. This chain's CDR3 is CASSMLLAGGDEQFF. DNA of the CDR3: TGTGCCAGTAGTATGCTCCTAGCGGGAGGCGATGAGCAGTTCTTC.

This clonotype was found a few times. The chain couples TRBV6-5 to TRBJ1-4; 7 bases match TRBD1. V shed 7 bases and J 5 bases; nucleotides not matched to a gene: 10. CDR1 MNHEY and CDR2 SVGAGI come from the germline V gene. The CDR3 is 15 amino acids. DNA for the CDR3: TGTGCCAGCACCAAAGGGACAGCTGGGAATGAAAAACTGTTTTTT. Encoded protein: CASTKGTAGNEKLFF.

The chain uses TRBV11-3 and TRBJ2-2, with 7 positions matching TRBD2. The ends lost 4 bases at V and 5 bases at J; junction bases unmatched: 4. Germline CDR1 SGHNT, CDR2 YENEEA. This CDR3 has 14 amino acids. CDR3 nucleotide sequence: TGTGCCAGCAGCTCATTCGGGGGGACCGGGGAGCTGTTTTTT. Translating it yields CASSSFGGTGELFF.